This T cell receptor beta chain was recorded in a study of blood T cell repertoires in COVID-19. Study summary: The samples span acute and convalescent COVID-19 from the United States, Italy and Spain. T cells, B-cell-depleted T cells, or PBMCs provided the cDNA or gDNA that served as material.

CDR1 and CDR2 from the germline V gene are SQVTM and ANQGSEA. The CDR3 contains 13 residues. Losses at the gene ends were 7 bases for V and 3 bases for J; bases not matched to a gene: 9. Original analysis: Reference gene primer amplification gave nucleated cell count estimates. Using immunoSEQ multiplex PCR, the repertoire was profiled, and TCRdb retains in-frame clones only, with some absent. V and J calls and clone size are those listed in that table; D and trimming were worked out from the DNA. The table includes around 250,000 clones, approximately 86% detected once. The sample was peripheral blood. This sequence originates from a human donor in a cohort sampled during active COVID-19. The V call is TRBV29-1, the J call TRBJ2-7; 7 nucleotides line up with TRBD1. The CDR3 DNA reads TGCAGCGCCCGGGACAGTAGTCTCTACGAGCAGTACTTC. Its protein is CSARDSSLYEQYF.